Listed below are T cell receptor beta chains from one sample, sequenced in a study of T cell responses to AZD1222 COVID-19 vaccine. The table came from immunoSEQ multiplex PCR; TCRdb's copy has only in-frame clones and leaves some out. The sample lists around 66,000 clones, approximately 85% occurring once. This specimen consisted of peripheral blood, obtained on day 0 of MenACWY control vaccination. These TCRs come from an adult in good health. The CDR3 runs from the conserved cysteine through the conserved F or W. A D gene is named only where the DNA matches it firmly. Size is omitted from some rows. Given values are once, few, many or a class for expanded clones.

>TRBV6-5|TRBJ1-4|NA|NA
TGTGCCAGCAATCAAGGAGGGGGGTTCGATGAAAAACTGTTTTTT
CASNQGGGFDEKLFF
>TRBV6-1|TRBJ2-2|TRBD1|NA
TGTGCCAGCAGTGATAACCGACAGGGGATCGGCGGGGAGCTGTTTTTT
CASSDNRQGIGGELFF
>TRBV11-2|TRBJ1-4|NA|NA
TGTGCCAGCAGCCTTTACACAGGAGGCGATGAAAAACTGTTTTTT
CASSLYTGGDEKLFF
>TRBV14|TRBJ2-1|TRBD2|NA
TGTGCCAGCAGCCTCGTAGCGGGAGTCGAAAATGAGCAGTTCTTC
CASSLVAGVENEQFF
>TRBV5-6|TRBJ2-2|NA|NA
TGTGCCAGCAGCCTCTGGGTGGGACCCGGGGAGCTGTTTTTT
CASSLWVGPGELFF
>TRBV5-5|TRBJ1-1|NA|NA
TGTGCCAGCAGCTTGGAGGCAGGGATGAACACTGAAGCTTTCTTT
CASSLEAGMNTEAFF
>TRBV2|TRBJ1-5|NA|NA
TGTGCCAGCAAGGATGGCTCGGGAGACAATCAGCCCCAGCATTTT
CASKDGSGDNQPQHF
>TRBV11-2|TRBJ2-7|TRBD2|NA
TGTGCCAGCAGCGTCATTCTAGCGGGAGTCTCCTACGAGCAGTACTTC
CASSVILAGVSYEQYF
>TRBV30|TRBJ1-2|TRBD1|NA
TGTGCCTGTAGGACAGGAAATAACTATGGCTACACCTTC
CACRTGNNYGYTF
>TRBV5-1|TRBJ2-5|TRBD2|once
TGCGCCAGCAGCTCCGGGACTATCGAAGAGACCCAGTACTTC
CASSSGTIEETQYF